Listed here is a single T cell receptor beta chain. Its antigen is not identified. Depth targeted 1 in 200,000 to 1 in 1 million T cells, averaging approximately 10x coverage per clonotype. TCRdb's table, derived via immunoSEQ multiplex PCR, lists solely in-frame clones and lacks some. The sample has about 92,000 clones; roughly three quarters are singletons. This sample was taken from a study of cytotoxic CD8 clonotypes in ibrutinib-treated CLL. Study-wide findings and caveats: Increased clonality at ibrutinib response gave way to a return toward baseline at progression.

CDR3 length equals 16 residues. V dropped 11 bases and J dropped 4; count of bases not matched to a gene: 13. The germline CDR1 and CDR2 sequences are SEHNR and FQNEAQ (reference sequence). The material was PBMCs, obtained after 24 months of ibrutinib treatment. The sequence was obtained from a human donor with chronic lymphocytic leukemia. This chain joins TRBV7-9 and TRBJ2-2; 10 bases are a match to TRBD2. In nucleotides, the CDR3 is TGTGCCTGTCTCAGCGGACTAGCGGACCTCACCGGGGAGCTGTTTTTT. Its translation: CACLSGLADLTGELFF.